These 23 T cell receptor beta chains were all obtained from the same sample, sequenced in a study of cytotoxic CD8 clonotypes in ibrutinib-treated CLL. Some clones are missing from TCRdb's copy, which holds only in-frame ones; the method was immunoSEQ multiplex PCR. The data show over 45,000 clones, nearly 55% seen once. Sequences were derived from PBMCs, sampled at disease progression, from a patient treated with ibrutinib. All receptors come from a human donor with chronic lymphocytic leukemia.

This clone was seen a single time. This chain uses TRBV7-2 with TRBJ1-1; D call uncertain. The V and J ends lost 3 bases and 4 bases respectively, with 12 bases between them. CDR3 length equals 14 residues. Germline V gene sequence: CDR1 SGHTA, CDR2 FQGNSA. CDR3: CASSFTEGSTEAFF. The CDR3 bases are TGTGCCAGCAGCTTTACGGAGGGAAGCACTGAAGCTTTCTTT.

The J gene is TRBJ1-4, the V gene TRBV6-5; D not resolved. V was shortened by 5 bases and J by 8 bases, with 18 bases between the two germline ends. CDR1 and CDR2 (germline): MNHEY, SVGAGI. CDR3 length equals 15 residues. The CDR3 loop reads CASSTVRVLGEKLFF. In DNA, the CDR3 is TGTGCCAGCAGTACCGTTCGGGTTTTAGGGGAAAAACTGTTTTTT.

This chain uses TRBV20-1 with TRBJ1-2; D remains ambiguous. This CDR3 has 11 amino acids. Trimming left V 7 bases short and J 3 bases short, with 9 bases between. Germline CDR1 DFQATT, CDR2 SNEGSKA (reference sequence). This CDR3 reads CSESGDYGYTF. The CDR3 nucleotides read TGCAGTGAAAGTGGTGACTATGGCTACACCTTC.

J is TRBJ1-1 and V is TRBV28; no firm D call. The CDR3 is 12 amino acids. Trimming removed 8 bases at V and 2 bases at J, with 9 bases between. Germline CDR1 MDHEN, CDR2 SYDVKM. The CDR3 loop reads CASDQSNTEAFF. The CDR3 DNA reads TGTGCCAGCGACCAAAGTAACACTGAAGCTTTCTTT.

The DNA for the CDR3 is TGTGCCAGCAGCGTTGGTATGAACACTGAAGCTTTCTTT. Translated, it gives CASSVGMNTEAFF. The chain recombines TRBV9 with TRBJ1-1; no clear D gene. Trimming removed 2 bases from V and 0 bases from J, with 5 bases in between. Germline V gene data show CDR1 as SGDLS and CDR2 as YYNGEE. The CDR3 runs 13 residues. Complete variable domain (other parts from reference TRBV9 and TRBJ1-1): DSGVTQTPKHLITATGQRVTLRCSPRSGDLSVYWYQQSLDQGLQFLIQYYNGEERAKGNILERFSAQQFPDLHSELNLSSLELGDSALYFCASSVGMNTEAFFGQGTRLTVV.

V gene TRBV27 combines with J gene TRBJ2-2; 8 nucleotides agree with TRBD1. Germline assignment: CDR1 MNHEY and CDR2 SMNVEV (reference sequence). The CDR3 totals 16 residues. V lost 6 bases to trimming and J lost 6 bases; unmatched junction nucleotides: 12. This CDR3 reads CASSEGPDRVPGELFF. The DNA of the CDR3 is TGTGCCAGCAGCGAAGGTCCGGACAGGGTTCCCGGGGAGCTGTTTTTT.

This clone was seen only a few times. The chain employs TRBV7-9 and TRBJ2-7; 10 bases are a match to TRBD1. Germline loops: CDR1 SEHNR, CDR2 FQNEAQ (reference sequence). CDR3 length equals 16 residues. The J segment lost 5 bases and the V segment lost 5 bases, leaving 12 bases of the junction unmatched. The CDR3: CASSALPGQGRNEQYF. DNA for the CDR3: TGTGCCAGCAGCGCCCTCCCGGGACAGGGGAGGAACGAGCAGTACTTC.

The J gene is TRBJ1-1, the V gene TRBV30, with 7 bases identical to TRBD1. This CDR3 comprises 14 residues. From germline, CDR1 is GTSNPN and CDR2 SVGIG (reference sequence). V lost 0 bases and J lost 6; bases outside the gene matches: 7. This CDR3 reads CAWSVQGVSAEAFF. In nucleotides, the CDR3 is TGTGCCTGGAGTGTTCAGGGGGTAAGCGCTGAAGCTTTCTTT.

In this sample, this clone turned up a few times. This chain uses TRBV7-9 with TRBJ2-1; D is unclear. V was cut by 0 bases and J by 9 bases, with 6 bases left in between. The CDR3 loop spans 12 amino acids. Per the germline V gene, CDR1 is SEHNR and CDR2 is FQNEAQ (reference sequence). CDR3 residues: CASSLAVGEQFF. CDR3 sequence (DNA): TGTGCCAGCAGCTTAGCAGTTGGTGAGCAGTTCTTC.

The V gene is TRBV28, the J gene TRBJ2-7; 8 bases are a match to TRBD2. The germline CDR1 and CDR2 sequences are MDHEN and SYDVKM. J was trimmed by 2 bases and V by 4 bases; bases with no gene match: 10. The CDR3 totals 16 residues. This chain's CDR3 is CASSSGYSGETYEQYF. The CDR3 DNA is TGTGCCAGCAGTTCCGGTTATAGCGGGGAAACCTACGAGCAGTACTTC.

J is TRBJ2-7 and V is TRBV11-2; 9 bases line up with TRBD1. CDR1 SGHAT and CDR2 FQNNGV come from the germline V gene. This CDR3 comprises 14 residues. With 5 bases clipped from V and 4 bases from J, the junction kept 6 bases outside the gene matches. The CDR3 sequence is CASSRDRVRYEQYF. The DNA of the CDR3 is TGTGCCAGCAGCCGGGACAGGGTGAGGTACGAGCAGTACTTC.

V gene TRBV6-5 combines with J gene TRBJ1-5; no definite D call. V lost 6 bases and J lost 6, with 12 bases in between. The germline gives CDR1 MNHEY, CDR2 SVGAGI. The CDR3 has 13 residues. The CDR3 nucleotides read TGTGCCAGCAGGCAAGGGAGTAGTCAGCCCCAGCATTTT. As protein: CASRQGSSQPQHF.

The V gene is TRBV11-2, the J gene TRBJ1-4; D may be TRBD1 (5 bases). The germline gives CDR1 SGHAT, CDR2 FQNNGV. CDR3 size: 15 residues. Trimming took 2 bases from V and 7 from J, leaving 14 bases between them. The CDR3 nucleotides are TGTGCCAGCAGCTTACCTACGGGGGGTTTTGAAAAACTGTTTTTT. This translates into CASSLPTGGFEKLFF.

The rearrangement uses TRBV29-1 and TRBJ2-1; tentative D call: TRBD2 (6 bases). The germline V gene has CDR1 SQVTM and CDR2 ANQGSEA. This CDR3 comprises 14 residues. Trimming shortened V by 3 bases and J by 2 bases, and 11 bases separated the two germline ends. CDR3 coding DNA: TGCAGCGTTGACGGGGGACGGACCTACAATGAGCAGTTCTTC. This codes for CSVDGGRTYNEQFF.

In regard to this clone: One junction end does not reproduce the germline sequence, and a read error may be involved. The chain uses TRBV4-2 and TRBJ2-5; 9 bases align to TRBD2. The CDR3 runs to 16 residues. CDR1 LGHNA and CDR2 YNFKEQ come from the germline V gene. The DNA of the CDR3 is TGTGCCAGCAGTCAAGAGATGGCGGGAGGGCAAGAGACCCAGTACTTC. Amino acids: CASSQEMAGGQETQYF.

On this clone itself: Germline is not matched at one junction end, which may reflect a read error. The rearrangement joins TRBV11-3 to TRBJ2-1; TRBD2 aligns across 10 bases. CDR1 is SGHNT and CDR2 is YENEEA in the germline V gene. The CDR3 is 12 residues long. The CDR3 nucleotides are TGTGCCATCCGCCTAGCGGGAGACCTCTGGCTCTTC. Translating it yields CAIRLAGDLWLF.

This clone occurred many times. The V call is TRBV4-2, the J call TRBJ2-1; 10 bases are shared with TRBD2. This CDR3 has 15 amino acids. V shed 4 bases, J shed 8 bases, and the junction held 8 bases outside the gene matches. The germline CDR1 and CDR2 sequences are LGHNA and YNFKEQ. The CDR3 is CASSPSSGRRDEQFF. The CDR3 DNA follows: TGTGCCAGCAGCCCGTCTAGCGGGAGAAGGGATGAGCAGTTCTTC.

The chain is built from TRBV7-8 and TRBJ1-1; D not resolved. CDR1 is SGHVS, CDR2 FQNEAQ, per germline. CDR3 length: 13 amino acids. The ends were cut back, 8 bases at V and 0 bases at J, with 10 bases in the middle. The CDR3 DNA is TGTGCCAGCTCGGAGGATATGAACACTGAAGCTTTCTTT. The encoded protein is CASSEDMNTEAFF.

The V and J genes are TRBV5-1 and TRBJ1-2, with no clear D. The CDR3 spans 14 residues. Trimming stripped 5 bases from V and 0 bases from J, with 11 bases between. Germline lookup yields CDR1 SGHRS and CDR2 YFSETQ. The CDR3 protein is CASSSTQTNYGYTF. The CDR3 DNA is TGCGCCAGCAGTTCGACCCAAACTAACTATGGCTACACCTTC.

This chain uses TRBV19 with TRBJ1-2; 8 nucleotides agree with TRBD1. CDR1 is LNHDA and CDR2 is SQIVND in the germline V gene (reference sequence). J lost 4 bases, V lost 6 bases, and 13 bases had no gene match. The CDR3 contains 16 residues. The CDR3 DNA follows: TGTGCCAGTAGGAGTACCGACAGGGGCTTCTTCTATGGCTACACCTTC. It translates to CASRSTDRGFFYGYTF.

This chain joins TRBV29-1 and TRBJ1-2; D ambiguous. Looked up from germline, CDR1 is SQVTM and CDR2 is ANQGSEA. The CDR3 spans 14 residues. Between the trimmed V and J ends, which lost 7 bases and 4 bases, there was a span of 19 bases. CDR3 sequence (DNA): TGCAGCGCCGAAACACCTGCCCCTTCCTATGGCTACACCTTC. This sequence encodes CSAETPAPSYGYTF.

V and J are TRBV7-8 and TRBJ1-5; D is perhaps TRBD1 (5 bases). The germline V gene has CDR1 SGHVS and CDR2 FQNEAQ. This CDR3 contains 15 residues. Trimming shortened V by 5 bases and J by 0 bases, and 11 bases separated the two germline ends. The CDR3 loop is CASSVHRNSNQPQHF. DNA of the CDR3: TGTGCCAGCAGCGTACACAGGAATAGCAATCAGCCCCAGCATTTT. Filled out from reference TRBV7-8 and TRBJ1-5, the complete variable domain reads GAGVSQSPRYKVAKRGQDVALRCDPISGHVSLFWYQQALGQGPEFLTYFQNEAQLDKSGLPSDRFFAERPEGSVSTLKIQRTQQEDSAVYLCASSVHRNSNQPQHFGDGTRLSIL.

This clone occurred a few times. The rearrangement links TRBV2 to TRBJ1-3; 7 bases align to TRBD1. Looked up from germline, CDR1 is SNHLY and CDR2 is FYNNEI. Trimming removed 8 bases from V and 2 bases from J; junction bases left unmatched: 6. This CDR3 is built from 14 residues. The CDR3 spells CASAIGGPGNTIYF. The DNA of the CDR3 is TGTGCCAGCGCCATAGGGGGCCCTGGAAACACCATATATTTT. The whole variable domain, filled in from reference TRBV2 and TRBJ1-3, reads EPEVTQTPSHQVTQMGQEVILRCVPISNHLYFYWYRQILGQKVEFLVSFYNNEISEKSEIFDDQFSVERPDGSNFTLKIRSTKLEDSAMYFCASAIGGPGNTIYFGEGSWLTVV.